This is a list of T cell receptor beta chains from one sample in a study of T cell responses to AZD1222 COVID-19 vaccine. This table comes from immunoSEQ multiplex PCR, and its TCRdb copy is limited to in-frame clones, with some not included. The sample contains 140,000 to 150,000 clones, around 90% of which appear only once. This specimen consisted of peripheral blood, obtained 28 days after the second dose of the MenACWY control vaccine. These receptors came from an adult who received the MenACWY meningococcal vaccine as a control. CDR3s include the opening cysteine and the closing phenylalanine or tryptophan. A D gene is named only where the DNA matches it firmly. Size values are once, few and many counts, or a class for expanded clones, and some rows have none.

D gene | J gene | V gene | clone size | CDR3 DNA | CDR3 protein
. | TRBJ1-6 | TRBV7-9 | . | TGTGCCAGCAGCTCCGACAGGTGGAATTCACCCCTCCACTTT | CASSSDRWNSPLHF
. | TRBJ2-7 | TRBV5-1 | few | TGCGCCAGCAGCTTGGTCGGAGGGAATAAGAACGAGCAGTACTTC | CASSLVGGNKNEQYF
. | TRBJ1-5 | TRBV10-3 | . | TGTGCCATCGGTCAGTCTCGAGAATCTCAGCCCCAGCATTTT | CAIGQSRESQPQHF
. | TRBJ1-3 | TRBV5-4 | . | TGTGCCAGCAGCTTGGGAGGCAGTCGCCAGGTTGATTTT | CASSLGGSRQVDF
TRBD1 | TRBJ2-1 | TRBV10-3 | few | TGTGCCATCAGTGAGGGAAACCCGGGACAGTCCTACAATGAGCAGTTCTTC | CAISEGNPGQSYNEQFF
. | TRBJ1-1 | TRBV7-2 | . | TGTGCCAGCAGCCCAGGACCAAGCATGAACACTGAAGCTTTCTTT | CASSPGPSMNTEAFF
. | TRBJ2-7 | TRBV12-3/TRBV12-4 | once | TGTGCCAGCAGTCCGCCGGGGTCCTACGAGCAGTACTTC | CASSPPGSYEQYF
. | TRBJ2-3 | TRBV30 | . | TGTGCCTCGGACGCCCCGGGAGTCCCAGATACGCAGTATTTT | CASDAPGVPDTQYF
. | TRBJ2-7 | TRBV5-1 | . | TGCGCCAGCAGCTTGATAACAGACTCCTACGAGCAGTACTTC | CASSLITDSYEQYF
. | TRBJ2-1 | TRBV28 | . | TGTGCCAGCACTTCCGTCGGGGGCTACAATGAGCAGTTCTTC | CASTSVGGYNEQFF
. | TRBJ2-7 | TRBV7-2 | once | TGTGCCAGCAGCTTAGGTGGCGGATGGGACGAGCAGTACTTC | CASSLGGGWDEQYF
TRBD2 | TRBJ2-3 | TRBV14 | . | TGTGCCAGCAGCATAATACTAGCGGGTGTCACAGATACGCAGTATTTT | CASSIILAGVTDTQYF
TRBD1 | TRBJ2-7 | TRBV2 | . | TGTGCCAGCAGTGGGGACAGTTCCTACGAGCAGTACTTC | CASSGDSSYEQYF
TRBD2 | TRBJ2-1 | TRBV7-8 | . | TGTGCCAGCTTGGGAGGGGCGGCTAACAATGAGCAGTTCTTC | CASLGGAANNEQFF
. | TRBJ1-5 | TRBV7-2 | few | TGTGCCAGCAGCCCACAGGGCACGGCCAATCAGCCCCAGCATTTT | CASSPQGTANQPQHF
TRBD1 | TRBJ2-7 | TRBV4-1 | . | TGCGCCAGCAGCCACCCGGGACAGGGGGACCACGAGCAGTACTTC | CASSHPGQGDHEQYF
. | TRBJ1-5 | TRBV7-8 | . | TGTGCCAGCAGCTTAGTGGAAAGCAATCAGCCCCAGCATTTT | CASSLVESNQPQHF
. | TRBJ2-1 | TRBV28 | . | TGTGCCAGCAGTTTTGAAGGCAATGAGCAGTTCTTC | CASSFEGNEQFF
. | TRBJ1-6 | TRBV19 | once | TGTGCCAGTAGTTCGGACTCCTATAATTCACCCCTCCACTTT | CASSSDSYNSPLHF
. | TRBJ2-6 | TRBV4-3 | once | TGCGCCAGCAGCCAAGCGCCCACATCTGGGGCCAACGTCCTGACTTTC | CASSQAPTSGANVLTF
. | TRBJ2-1 | TRBV7-3 | . | TGTGCCAGCAGCTTAGGGGCGGGGACCTACAATGAGCAGTTCTTC | CASSLGAGTYNEQFF
TRBD1 | TRBJ2-7 | TRBV19 | . | TGTGCCAGTAGTTTGGGACAGGGGGTGTACGAGCAGTACTTC | CASSLGQGVYEQYF
. | TRBJ2-7 | TRBV12-3/TRBV12-4 | . | TGTGCCAGCAGTTTTCGGGACGGCAACGAGCAGTACTTC | CASSFRDGNEQYF
. | TRBJ1-1 | TRBV11-2 | . | TGTGCCAGCGCGCGGGCGGGCACTATGAACACTGAAGCTTTCTTT | CASARAGTMNTEAFF
. | TRBJ2-7 | TRBV18 | . | TGTGCCAGCTCACCTCGGGGTCCCTACGAGCAGTACTTC | CASSPRGPYEQYF